What follows are 10 T cell receptor beta chains derived from one specimen sequenced in a study of T cell responses to AZD1222 COVID-19 vaccine. The assay was immunoSEQ multiplex PCR, and TCRdb's table has in-frame clones only and misses some. The table includes more than 100,000 clones, roughly 90% detected once. The material was peripheral blood, obtained on day 0 of AZD1222 vaccination. Receptors were obtained from an adult in good health.

J is TRBJ1-2 and V is TRBV6-5, with a weak D call TRBD1 (6 bases). CDR1 and CDR2 (germline): MNHEY, SVGAGI. The ends were cut back, 0 bases at V and 8 bases at J, with 13 bases in the middle. The CDR3 has 14 residues. CDR3 DNA: TGTGCCAGCAGTTACTCGACTGGGGGCTCGGGCTACACCTTC. This gives the protein CASSYSTGGSGYTF.

This chain links TRBV7-3 with TRBJ2-3, with 9 bases lining up with TRBD2. Germline V CDR1 and CDR2: SGHTA, FQGTGA. V lost 5 bases and J lost 4; bases outside the gene matches: 7. The CDR3 totals 15 residues. CDR3 sequence: CASSVSGGGADTQYF. CDR3 bases: TGTGCCAGCAGCGTTAGCGGGGGCGGGGCAGATACGCAGTATTTT.

The V gene is TRBV10-1, the J gene TRBJ1-5, with 7 bases matching TRBD1. V shed 8 bases and J 5 bases; nucleotides not matched to a gene: 9. CDR1 WNHNN and CDR2 SYGVQD come from the germline V gene (reference sequence). The CDR3 is 14 residues long. In DNA, the CDR3 is TGCGCCAGCCCTCCGGGACAGAACTATCAGCCCCAGCATTTT. Translated: CASPPGQNYQPQHF.

J is TRBJ2-3 and V is TRBV11-2; D is unresolved. Germline V gene sequence: CDR1 SGHAT, CDR2 FQNNGV. Trimming shortened V by 2 bases and J by 11 bases, and 17 bases separated the two germline ends. This CDR3 spans 14 amino acids. CDR3 in amino acids: CASSLTAQGRLQYF. The CDR3 nucleotides read TGTGCCAGCAGCTTAACTGCTCAAGGACGATTGCAGTATTTT. Complete variable domain (other parts from reference TRBV11-2 and TRBJ2-3): EAGVAQSPRYKIIEKRQSVAFWCNPISGHATLYWYQQILGQGPKLLIQFQNNGVVDDSQLPKDRFSAERLKGVDSTLKIQPAKLEDSAVYLCASSLTAQGRLQYFGPGTRLTVL.

V is TRBV5-4 and J is TRBJ2-5; tentatively, D is TRBD2 (5 bases). CDR1 SGHNT and CDR2 YYREEE come from the germline V gene (reference sequence). This CDR3 has 14 amino acids. The germline V and J ends were trimmed by 1 base and 3 bases, with 10 bases remaining between them. The CDR3 here is CASSLSSGEETQYF. The CDR3 region has the DNA TGTGCCAGCAGCTTGTCCAGCGGTGAAGAGACCCAGTACTTC.

The V call is TRBV10-3, the J call TRBJ1-3, with D unclear. Germline CDR1 ENHRY, CDR2 SYGVKD. The V and J ends lost 6 bases and 0 bases respectively, with 6 bases between them. CDR3 size: 13 residues. The CDR3, as DNA: TGTGCCATCAGAGCCTACTCTGGAAACACCATATATTTT. This translates into CAIRAYSGNTIYF.

This chain uses TRBV5-5 with TRBJ2-3, with TRBD1 matching 10 bases. V shed 0 bases, J shed 5 bases, and the junction held 3 bases outside the gene matches. The CDR3 spans 15 residues. Germline CDR1 is SGHKS and CDR2 is YYEKEE (reference sequence). The CDR3 reads CASSLVGQGGDTQYF. The CDR3 bases are TGTGCCAGCAGCTTGGTTGGACAGGGGGGAGATACGCAGTATTTT.

The gene calls are TRBV5-8 and TRBJ2-7; weak D call: TRBD2 (7 bases). The germline V and J ends were trimmed by 5 bases and 2 bases, with 26 bases remaining between them. The CDR3 spans 18 residues. The germline CDR1 and CDR2 sequences are SGHTS and YDEGEE. CDR3 DNA: TGTGCCAGCAGTCGGACGGGGGCTAGCGGACCAACTACCTACGAGCAGTACTTC. The encoded protein is CASSRTGASGPTTYEQYF.

The chain employs TRBV29-1 and TRBJ2-3; D tentatively reads TRBD1 or TRBD2 (5 bases each). V was shortened by 1 base and J by 4 bases, with 12 bases between the two germline ends. From germline, CDR1 is SQVTM and CDR2 ANQGSEA. The CDR3 is 14 amino acids. CDR3 nucleotides: TGCAGCGTTGAAGGGGCGCAGGGAGCAGATACGCAGTATTTT. Its translation: CSVEGAQGADTQYF.

The rearrangement joins TRBV6-1 to TRBJ1-1, with D unclear. The germline V gene has CDR1 MNHNS and CDR2 SASEGT. Trimming took 3 bases from V and 8 from J, leaving 13 bases between them. CDR3 length: 13 residues. The CDR3 loop reads CASSEGSQTEAFF. DNA for the CDR3: TGTGCCAGCAGTGAGGGGTCCCAGACAGAAGCTTTCTTT.